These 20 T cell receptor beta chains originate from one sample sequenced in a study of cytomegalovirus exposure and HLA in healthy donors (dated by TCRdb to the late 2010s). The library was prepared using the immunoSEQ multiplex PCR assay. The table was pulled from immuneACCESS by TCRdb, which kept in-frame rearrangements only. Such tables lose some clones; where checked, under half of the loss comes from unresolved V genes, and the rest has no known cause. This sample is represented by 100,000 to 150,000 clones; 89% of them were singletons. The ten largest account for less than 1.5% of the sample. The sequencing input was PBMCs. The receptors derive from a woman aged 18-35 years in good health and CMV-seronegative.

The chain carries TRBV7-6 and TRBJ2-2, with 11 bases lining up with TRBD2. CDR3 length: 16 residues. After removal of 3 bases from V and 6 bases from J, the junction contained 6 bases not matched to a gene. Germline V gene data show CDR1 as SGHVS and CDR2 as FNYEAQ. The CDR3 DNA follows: TGTGCCAGCAGCTTGGTACTAGCGGGAGCGCCCGGGGAGCTGTTTTTT. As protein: CASSLVLAGAPGELFF.

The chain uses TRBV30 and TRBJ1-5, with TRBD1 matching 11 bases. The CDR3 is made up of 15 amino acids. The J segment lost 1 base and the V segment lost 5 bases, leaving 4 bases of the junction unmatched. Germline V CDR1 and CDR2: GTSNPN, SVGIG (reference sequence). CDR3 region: CAWGQGAGSNQPQHF. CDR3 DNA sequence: TGTGCCTGGGGACAGGGGGCAGGAAGCAATCAGCCCCAGCATTTT.

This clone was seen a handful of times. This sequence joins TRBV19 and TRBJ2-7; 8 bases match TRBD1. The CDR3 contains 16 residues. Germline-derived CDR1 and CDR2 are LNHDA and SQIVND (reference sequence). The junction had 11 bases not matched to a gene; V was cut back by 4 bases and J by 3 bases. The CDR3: CASSTRAQQGGYEQYF. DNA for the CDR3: TGTGCCAGTAGTACGAGGGCCCAACAGGGGGGCTACGAGCAGTACTTC. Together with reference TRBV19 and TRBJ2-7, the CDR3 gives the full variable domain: DGGITQSPKYLFRKEGQNVTLSCEQNLNHDAMYWYRQDPGQGLRLIYYSQIVNDFQKGDIAEGYSVSREKKESFPLTVTSAQKNPTAFYLCASSTRAQQGGYEQYFGPGTRLTVT.

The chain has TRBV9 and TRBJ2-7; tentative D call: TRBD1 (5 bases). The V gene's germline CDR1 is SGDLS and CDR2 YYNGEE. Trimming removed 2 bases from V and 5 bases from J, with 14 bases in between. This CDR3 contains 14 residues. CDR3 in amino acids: CASSVTGHNDEQYF. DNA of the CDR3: TGTGCCAGCAGCGTTACAGGTCATAACGACGAGCAGTACTTC.

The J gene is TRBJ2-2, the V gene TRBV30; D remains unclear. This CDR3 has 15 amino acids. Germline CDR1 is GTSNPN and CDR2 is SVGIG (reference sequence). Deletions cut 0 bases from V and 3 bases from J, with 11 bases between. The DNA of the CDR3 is TGTGCCTGGAGTGTCCTCTCTGGCCACACCGGGGAGCTGTTTTTT. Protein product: CAWSVLSGHTGELFF. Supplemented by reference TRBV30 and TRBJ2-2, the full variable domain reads SQTIHQWPATLVQPVGSPLSLECTVEGTSNPNLYWYRQAAGRGLQLLFYSVGIGQISSEVPQNLSASRPQDRQFILSSKKLLLSDSGFYLCAWSVLSGHTGELFFGEGSRLTVL.

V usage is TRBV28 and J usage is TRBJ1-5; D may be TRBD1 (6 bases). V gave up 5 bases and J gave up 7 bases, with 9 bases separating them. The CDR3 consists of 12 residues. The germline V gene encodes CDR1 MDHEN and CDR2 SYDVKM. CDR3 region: CASSTGSQPQHF. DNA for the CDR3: TGTGCCAGCAGTACAGGGTCCCAGCCCCAGCATTTT.

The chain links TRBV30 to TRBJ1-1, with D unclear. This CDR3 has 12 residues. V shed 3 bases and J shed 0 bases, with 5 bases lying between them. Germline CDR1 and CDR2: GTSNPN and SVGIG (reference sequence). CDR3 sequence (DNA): TGTGCCTGGAGAAACATGAACACTGAAGCTTTCTTT. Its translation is CAWRNMNTEAFF.

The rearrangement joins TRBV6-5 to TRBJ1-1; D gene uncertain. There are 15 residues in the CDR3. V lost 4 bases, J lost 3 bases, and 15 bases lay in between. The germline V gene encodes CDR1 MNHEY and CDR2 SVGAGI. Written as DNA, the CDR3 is TGTGCCAGCAGTTCTCCCGGGATGAGGGACACTGAAGCTTTCTTT. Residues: CASSSPGMRDTEAFF.

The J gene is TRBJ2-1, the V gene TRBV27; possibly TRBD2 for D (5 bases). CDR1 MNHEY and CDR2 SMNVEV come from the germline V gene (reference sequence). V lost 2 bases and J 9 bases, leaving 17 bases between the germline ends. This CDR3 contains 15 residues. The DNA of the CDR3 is TGTGCCAGCAGTTTAAGGCGGGTGCCGTTGCCTGAGCAGTTCTTC. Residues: CASSLRRVPLPEQFF.

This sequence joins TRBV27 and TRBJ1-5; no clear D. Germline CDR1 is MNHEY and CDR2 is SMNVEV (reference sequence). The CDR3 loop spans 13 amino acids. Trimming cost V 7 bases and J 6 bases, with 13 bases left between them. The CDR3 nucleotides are TGTGCCAGCATGGGGAGGGTTGGTCAGCCCCAGCATTTT. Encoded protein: CASMGRVGQPQHF.

The CDR3, as DNA: TGTGCCAGCAGTTTGACAGGAAGGAATTCACCCCTCCACTTT. Translating gives CASSLTGRNSPLHF. The V call is TRBV28, the J call TRBJ1-6, with D perhaps matching TRBD1 (6 bases). The CDR3 runs 14 residues. CDR1 and CDR2 (germline): MDHEN, SYDVKM. Trimming took off 3 bases at V and 7 bases at J, with 10 bases between the two ends.

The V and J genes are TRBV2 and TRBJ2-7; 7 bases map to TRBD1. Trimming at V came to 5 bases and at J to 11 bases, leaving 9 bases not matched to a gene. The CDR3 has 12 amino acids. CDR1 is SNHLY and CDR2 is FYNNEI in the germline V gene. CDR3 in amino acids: CASSHDRDREYV. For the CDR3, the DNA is TGTGCCAGCAGTCATGACAGGGATCGGGAGTACGTC.

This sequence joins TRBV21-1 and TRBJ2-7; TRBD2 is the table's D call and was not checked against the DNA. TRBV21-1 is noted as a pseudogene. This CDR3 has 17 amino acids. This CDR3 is CASSKAHGVRLSYEQYV. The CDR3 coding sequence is TGTGCCAGCAGCAAAGCTCACGGGGTGCGCCTCTCCTACGAGCAGTACGTC.

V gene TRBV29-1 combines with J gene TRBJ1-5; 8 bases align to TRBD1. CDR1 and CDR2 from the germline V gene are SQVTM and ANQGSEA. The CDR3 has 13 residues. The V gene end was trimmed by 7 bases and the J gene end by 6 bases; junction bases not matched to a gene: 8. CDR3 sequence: CSAGDRGGQPQHF. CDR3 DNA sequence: TGCAGCGCCGGAGACAGGGGAGGTCAGCCCCAGCATTTT.

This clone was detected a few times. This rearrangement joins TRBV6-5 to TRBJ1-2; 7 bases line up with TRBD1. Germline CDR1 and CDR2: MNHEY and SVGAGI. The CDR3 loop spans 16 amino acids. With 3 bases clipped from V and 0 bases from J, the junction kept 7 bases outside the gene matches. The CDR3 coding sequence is TGTGCCAGCAGTTATGAGGGGGCTACAGCTAACTATGGCTACACCTTC. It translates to CASSYEGATANYGYTF.

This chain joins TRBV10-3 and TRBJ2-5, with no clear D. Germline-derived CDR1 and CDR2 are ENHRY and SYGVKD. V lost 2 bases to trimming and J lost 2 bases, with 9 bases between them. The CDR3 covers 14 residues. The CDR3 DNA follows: TGTGCCATCAGTGAGAGAGAACAGCAAGAGACCCAGTACTTC. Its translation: CAISEREQQETQYF.

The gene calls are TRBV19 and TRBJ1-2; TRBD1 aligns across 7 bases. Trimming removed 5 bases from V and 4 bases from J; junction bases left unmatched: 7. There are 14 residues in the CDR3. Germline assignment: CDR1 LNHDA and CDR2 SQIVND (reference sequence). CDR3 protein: CASSSGTDTYGYTF. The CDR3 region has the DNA TGTGCCAGTAGTTCCGGGACAGATACCTATGGCTACACCTTC.

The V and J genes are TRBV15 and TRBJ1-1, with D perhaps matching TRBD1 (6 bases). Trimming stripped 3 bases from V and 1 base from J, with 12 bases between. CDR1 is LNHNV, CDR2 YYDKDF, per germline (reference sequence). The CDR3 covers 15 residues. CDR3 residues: CATSSRGAPNTEAFF. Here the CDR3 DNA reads TGTGCCACCAGCAGCCGGGGGGCCCCGAACACTGAAGCTTTCTTT.

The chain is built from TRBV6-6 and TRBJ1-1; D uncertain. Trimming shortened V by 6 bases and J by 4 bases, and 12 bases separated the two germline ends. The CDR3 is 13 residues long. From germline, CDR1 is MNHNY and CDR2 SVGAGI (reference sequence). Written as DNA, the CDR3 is TGTGCCAGCAGCCGGGGAGTAGGCACTGAAGCTTTCTTT. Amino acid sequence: CASSRGVGTEAFF.

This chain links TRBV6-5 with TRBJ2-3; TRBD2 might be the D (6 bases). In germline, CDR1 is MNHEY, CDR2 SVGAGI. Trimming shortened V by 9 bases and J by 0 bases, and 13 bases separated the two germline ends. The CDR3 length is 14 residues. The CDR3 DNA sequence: TGTGCCAGTAGGAGGGCTTCTAGCACAGATACGCAGTATTTT. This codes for CASRRASSTDTQYF.